This record looks at one TCR beta chain sequence and its context. Original processing methods: Amplifying reference gene primers gave estimates of nucleated cell counts. Method: immunoSEQ multiplex PCR; TCRdb's copy keeps in-frame clones and lacks some. D and trimming come from the DNA, and the V and J calls and clone size come from that table. The sample carries about 200,000 clones, about 83% recorded once. These data come from a study of blood T cell repertoires in COVID-19. For the study at large: Sources were T cells, B-cell-depleted T cells, or PBMCs; the material itself was cDNA or gDNA.

V was cut by 0 bases and J by 3 bases, with 14 bases left in between. CDR1 is SGDLS and CDR2 is YYNGEE in the germline V gene. The CDR3 is 16 residues long. The rearrangement joins TRBV9 to TRBJ2-3, with TRBD2 as a possible D gene (7 bases). The source material was peripheral blood. The sequence came from a person aged 70 to 79 with COVID-19, enrolled during active disease. As DNA, the CDR3 is TGTGCCAGCAGCGTAGCCGGGGGGCGTAGTACAGATACGCAGTATTTT. This codes for CASSVAGGRSTDTQYF. The full variable domain, rest sourced from reference TRBV9 and TRBJ2-3, is DSGVTQTPKHLITATGQRVTLRCSPRSGDLSVYWYQQSLDQGLQFLIQYYNGEERAKGNILERFSAQQFPDLHSELNLSSLELGDSALYFCASSVAGGRSTDTQYFGPGTRLTVL.